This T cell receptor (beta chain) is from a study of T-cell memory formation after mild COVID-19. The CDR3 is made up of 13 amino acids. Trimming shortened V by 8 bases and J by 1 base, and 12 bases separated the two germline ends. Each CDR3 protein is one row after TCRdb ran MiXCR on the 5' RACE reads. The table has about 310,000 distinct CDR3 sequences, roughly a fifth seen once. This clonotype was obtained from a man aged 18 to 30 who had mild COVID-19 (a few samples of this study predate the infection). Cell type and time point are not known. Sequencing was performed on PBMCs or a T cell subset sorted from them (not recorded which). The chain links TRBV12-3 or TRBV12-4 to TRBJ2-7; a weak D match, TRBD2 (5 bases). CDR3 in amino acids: CASSRTESYEQYF. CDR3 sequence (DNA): TGTGCCAGCTCAAGGACTGAGTCCTACGAGCAGTACTTC.